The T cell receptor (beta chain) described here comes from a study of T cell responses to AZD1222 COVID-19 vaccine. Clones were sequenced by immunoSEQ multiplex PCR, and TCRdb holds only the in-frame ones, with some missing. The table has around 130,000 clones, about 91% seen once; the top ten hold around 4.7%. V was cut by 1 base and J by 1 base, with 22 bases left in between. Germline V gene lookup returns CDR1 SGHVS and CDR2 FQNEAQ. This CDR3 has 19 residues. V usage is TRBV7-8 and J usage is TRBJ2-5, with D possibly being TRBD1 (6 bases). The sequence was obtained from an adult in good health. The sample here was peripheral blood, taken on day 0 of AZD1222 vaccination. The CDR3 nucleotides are TGTGCCAGCAGCTTAGGGGGCTTCAGGGGCCGTAAAGCCCAAGAGACCCAGTACTTC. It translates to CASSLGGFRGRKAQETQYF.